Listed here is a single T cell receptor (beta chain). Its antigen is as yet unknown. TCRdb redid the calling of the RT-PCR reads with MiXCR, one entry per CDR3 protein. Among around 760,000 distinct CDR3 sequences listed, roughly 14% were seen once. Trimming cost V 3 bases and J 5 bases, with 8 bases left between them. This CDR3 is built from 13 residues. The source of the sample is a study of response to subunit inactivated influenza vaccine. The study's findings and limits: Few additional T cells are recruited per seasonal influenza vaccination, authors suggested.

The genes are TRBV12-3 or TRBV12-4 and TRBJ2-1, with D uncertain. Sequencing used PBMCs from blood, obtained about 14 days before vaccination. The TCR was taken from a man aged 45-60 years who received an inactivated influenza vaccine. CDR3 coding DNA: TGTGCCAGCAGTTTTATCAACGACAATGAGCAGTTCTTC. Translated, it gives CASSFINDNEQFF.